The 19 T cell receptor beta chains listed next were all sequenced from one sample in a study of blood T cell repertoires in COVID-19. Here immunoSEQ multiplex PCR was the method, and the copy in TCRdb shows in-frame clones only, minus some. The sample lists about 86,000 clones, approximately 78% occurring once. Specimen: peripheral blood. These receptors all stem from a woman over 75 with acute or convalescent COVID-19.

The V and J genes are TRBV27 and TRBJ2-7; D is possibly TRBD1 (5 bases). The CDR3 consists of 16 residues. V was shortened by 1 base and J by 4 bases, with 17 bases between the two germline ends. The germline V gene has CDR1 MNHEY and CDR2 SMNVEV (reference sequence). The CDR3 DNA follows: TGTGCCAGCAGTTTATTAGGCCGACAGAATCCGTACGAGCAGTACTTC. This gives the protein CASSLLGRQNPYEQYF.

This sequence joins TRBV3-1 (or the pseudogene TRBV3-2) and TRBJ2-7; no clear D. Germline CDR1 is LGHDT and CDR2 is YNNKEL (reference sequence). The CDR3 runs 11 residues. The V gene lost 1 base and the J gene lost 7 bases, with 5 bases spanning the gap. CDR3 sequence reads: CASSQVSEQYF. CDR3 DNA sequence: TGTGCCAGCAGCCAAGTGTCTGAGCAGTACTTC.

Only one count was recorded for this clone. The rearrangement links TRBV7-3 to TRBJ2-1; 9 bases are shared with TRBD1. The CDR3 spans 15 residues. V lost 5 bases to trimming and J lost 2 bases; unmatched junction nucleotides: 4. In germline, CDR1 is SGHTA, CDR2 FQGTGA. Here the CDR3 reads CASSPGQGPYNEQFF. The CDR3 DNA reads as TGTGCCAGCAGCCCGGGACAGGGACCCTACAATGAGCAGTTCTTC.

This chain uses TRBV5-6 with TRBJ1-4, with D maybe TRBD1 (5 bases). The V gene lost 3 bases and the J gene lost 6 bases, with 9 bases spanning the gap. This CDR3 has 13 residues. Germline V lookup: CDR1 SGHDT, CDR2 YYEEEE. For the CDR3, the DNA is TGTGCCAGCAGCTGGGGGGTCCATGAAAAACTGTTTTTT. It codes for CASSWGVHEKLFF.

The rearrangement links TRBV5-4 to TRBJ2-1; 8 nucleotides align to TRBD2. The CDR3 extends over 15 amino acids. Germline V gene data show CDR1 as SGHNT and CDR2 as YYREEE (reference sequence). The V segment lost 4 bases and the J segment 2 bases; nucleotides outside the gene matches: 5. The CDR3 sequence: CASSPGGNTYNEQFF. The CDR3 nucleotides read TGTGCCAGCAGCCCGGGGGGGAATACCTACAATGAGCAGTTCTTC.

The V gene is TRBV9, the J gene TRBJ2-3, with TRBD2 matching 13 bases. With 3 bases clipped from V and 7 bases from J, the junction kept 8 bases outside the gene matches. The CDR3 has 16 residues. Germline V gene data show CDR1 as SGDLS and CDR2 as YYNGEE. The CDR3 bases are TGTGCCAGCAGCGCCCCACTAGCGGGGGGGACCAATACGCAGTATTTT. This sequence encodes CASSAPLAGGTNTQYF.

The CDR3 coding sequence is TGTGCCAGCAGCCAAGGACTAGCGGGAGTCGCAGATACGCAGTATTTT. It encodes CASSQGLAGVADTQYF. The genes are TRBV3-1 (or the pseudogene TRBV3-2) and TRBJ2-3; 12 positions agree with TRBD2. This CDR3 has 16 residues. Germline loops: CDR1 LGHDT, CDR2 YNNKEL (reference sequence). V lost 1 base, J lost 4 bases, and 3 bases stayed unmatched.

This clone appeared a single time. This chain joins TRBV15 and TRBJ2-1, with 9 positions matching TRBD2. The length of the CDR3 is 15 residues. Germline assignment: CDR1 LNHNV and CDR2 YYDKDF (reference sequence). Unmatched junction bases numbered 4, after V lost 4 bases and J lost 3 bases. This CDR3 reads CATSKETSGYNEQFF. In nucleotides, the CDR3 is TGTGCCACCAGCAAAGAGACTAGCGGCTACAATGAGCAGTTCTTC.

The J gene is TRBJ1-1, the V gene TRBV15; D is unresolved. Germline V gene lookup returns CDR1 LNHNV and CDR2 YYDKDF (reference sequence). This CDR3 spans 13 amino acids. Trimming shortened V by 7 bases and J by 5 bases, and 14 bases separated the two germline ends. CDR3 sequence (DNA): TGTGCCACCACCTCCGAGGTAAAGACTGAAGCTTTCTTT. It encodes CATTSEVKTEAFF.

V usage is TRBV5-5 and J usage is TRBJ1-5, with D maybe TRBD1 (5 bases). There are 14 residues in the CDR3. CDR1 and CDR2 (germline): SGHKS, YYEKEE (reference sequence). The V end was cut by 4 bases, the J end by 7 bases, with 15 bases between. This CDR3 reads CASSATAGDQPQHF. DNA for the CDR3: TGTGCCAGCAGCGCCACGGCGGGGGACCAGCCCCAGCATTTT.

A single count supports this clone. This chain uses TRBV5-5 with TRBJ1-1, with D hard to call. CDR1 and CDR2 (germline): SGHKS, YYEKEE (reference sequence). V lost 0 bases and J 4 bases, leaving 13 bases between the germline ends. This CDR3 has 15 amino acids. CDR3 in DNA: TGTGCCAGCAGCTTGGGCCCCTCCTCAGGCACTGAAGCTTTCTTT. This gives the protein CASSLGPSSGTEAFF.

This CDR3 reads CASRAGTGVEKLFF. The CDR3 DNA reads as TGTGCCAGCAGAGCCGGGACAGGGGTAGAAAAACTGTTTTTT. This chain links TRBV28 with TRBJ1-4; 10 bases align to TRBD1. J gave up 8 bases and V 6 bases, and 6 bases lay outside the gene matches. Germline V gene lookup returns CDR1 MDHEN and CDR2 SYDVKM. This CDR3 spans 14 amino acids.

The rearrangement joins TRBV3-1 (or the pseudogene TRBV3-2) to TRBJ2-1, with 10 nucleotides matching TRBD2. J was trimmed by 7 bases and V by 1 base; bases with no gene match: 19. The CDR3 has 20 residues. CDR1 is LGHDT and CDR2 is YNNKEL in the germline V gene (reference sequence). The DNA for the CDR3 is TGTGCCAGCAGCCAAGGGCTAGCGGGAGAGGGGGGGAGGGTGATGAATGAGCAGTTCTTC. Its protein product is CASSQGLAGEGGRVMNEQFF.

This chain joins TRBV6-1 and TRBJ2-7; 10 nucleotides match TRBD1. Losses at the gene ends were 4 bases for V and 0 bases for J; bases not matched to a gene: 12. CDR1 and CDR2 from the germline V gene are MNHNS and SASEGT. The CDR3 loop spans 18 amino acids. The CDR3 DNA sequence: TGTGCCAGCAGTGTAGAACTAAACCGGGACAGGGGCTCCTACGAGCAGTACTTC. It codes for CASSVELNRDRGSYEQYF.

V is TRBV6-5 and J is TRBJ1-2, with a tentative D call TRBD1 (5 bases). The CDR3 length is 14 residues. The germline V gene has CDR1 MNHEY and CDR2 SVGAGI. V lost 0 bases and J lost 7, with 12 bases in between. The CDR3 loop is CASSYSEQGSGYTF. For the CDR3, the DNA is TGTGCCAGCAGTTACTCAGAGCAGGGTAGTGGCTACACCTTC.

The J gene is TRBJ2-7, the V gene TRBV23-1; 11 positions agree with TRBD2. TRBV23-1 is flagged as an ORF with uncertain function. This CDR3 has 15 residues. V shed 8 bases and J 1 base; nucleotides not matched to a gene: 7. The CDR3 sequence is CASPRASGRSYEQYF. CDR3 bases: TGCGCCAGCCCCCGGGCTAGCGGGAGGTCCTACGAGCAGTACTTC.

J is TRBJ1-5 and V is TRBV28; 7 nucleotides match TRBD1. Trimming cost V 5 bases and J 0 bases; bases outside gene matches: 7. Germline assignment: CDR1 MDHEN and CDR2 SYDVKM. This CDR3 region has 16 residues. CDR3 region: CASSGPGQNSNQPQHF. In nucleotides, the CDR3 is TGTGCCAGCAGTGGACCGGGACAGAATAGCAATCAGCCCCAGCATTTT.

The chain combines TRBV10-1 with TRBJ2-7, with 7 bases identical to TRBD2. Germline values: CDR1 WNHNN, CDR2 SYGVQD (reference sequence). V lost 2 bases to trimming and J lost 5 bases; unmatched junction nucleotides: 3. The CDR3 covers 13 residues. The CDR3 here is CASSEGGGDEQYF. In DNA, the CDR3 is TGCGCCAGCAGTGAGGGGGGAGGGGACGAGCAGTACTTC.

The sample holds a few counts of this clone. The chain employs TRBV28 and TRBJ1-1, with D possibly matching TRBD1 (6 bases). This CDR3 has 10 amino acids. The V gene's germline CDR1 is MDHEN and CDR2 SYDVKM. Trimming removed 8 bases at V and 8 bases at J, with 9 bases between. CDR3 DNA sequence: TGTGCCAGCGCCACAGGGGAAGCTTTCTTT. Translation gives CASATGEAFF.